This T cell receptor beta chain emerged from a study of shared clonotypes between healthy human individuals. This clone was picked up one time. Germline CDR1 and CDR2: GTSNPN and SVGIG (reference sequence). Unmatched junction bases numbered 15, after V lost 1 base and J lost 4 bases. The CDR3 totals 17 residues. The repertoire was sequenced with immunoSEQ multiplex PCR; TCRdb's copy has only in-frame clones and lacks some. The sample lists some 240,000 clones, about 69% occurring once. Sequenced material: memory CD4+ T cells sorted from blood. As to subset: CD45RA-negative fraction. The J gene is TRBJ2-5, the V gene TRBV30; 7 positions agree with TRBD2. This TCR was recovered from a man younger than 45 in good health. In DNA, the CDR3 is TGTGCCTGGAGTGGGGGCGGGAGCCACCCCGGGGGAGAGACCCAGTACTTC. Translation gives CAWSGGGSHPGGETQYF.